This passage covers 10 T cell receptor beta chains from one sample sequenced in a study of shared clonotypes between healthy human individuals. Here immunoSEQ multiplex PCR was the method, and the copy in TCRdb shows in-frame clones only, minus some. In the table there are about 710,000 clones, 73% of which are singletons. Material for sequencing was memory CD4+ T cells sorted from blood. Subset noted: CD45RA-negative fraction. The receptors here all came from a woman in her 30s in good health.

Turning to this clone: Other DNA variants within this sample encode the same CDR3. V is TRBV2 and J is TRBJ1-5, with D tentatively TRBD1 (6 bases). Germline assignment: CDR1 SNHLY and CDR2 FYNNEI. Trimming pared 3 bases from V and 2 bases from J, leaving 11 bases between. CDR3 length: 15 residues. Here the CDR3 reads CASSEGRGGNQPQHF. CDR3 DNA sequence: TGTGCCAGCAGTGAGGGCAGGGGAGGCAATCAGCCCCAGCATTTT.

CDR3 nucleotide sequence: TGTGCCAGCAGTGAAGCTACGGGAGGGCCGGTTTACAATGAGCAGTTCTTC. This translates into CASSEATGGPVYNEQFF. J is TRBJ2-1 and V is TRBV2; 8 bases are shared with TRBD2. CDR3 size: 17 residues. V lost 0 bases, J lost 4 bases, and 8 bases stayed unmatched. In germline, CDR1 is SNHLY, CDR2 FYNNEI.

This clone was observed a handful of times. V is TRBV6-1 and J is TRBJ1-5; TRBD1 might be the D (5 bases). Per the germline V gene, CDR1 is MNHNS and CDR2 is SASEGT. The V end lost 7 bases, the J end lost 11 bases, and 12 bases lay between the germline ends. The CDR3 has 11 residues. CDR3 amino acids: CASTRGSSQHF. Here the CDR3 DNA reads TGTGCCAGCACACGGGGCTCGTCCCAGCATTTT.

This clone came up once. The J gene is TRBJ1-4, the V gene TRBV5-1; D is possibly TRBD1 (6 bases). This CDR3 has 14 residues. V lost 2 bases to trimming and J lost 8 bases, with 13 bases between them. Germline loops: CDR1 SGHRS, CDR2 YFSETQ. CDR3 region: CASSFAAGAEKLFF. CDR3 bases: TGCGCCAGCAGCTTCGCTGCAGGGGCAGAAAAACTGTTTTTT.

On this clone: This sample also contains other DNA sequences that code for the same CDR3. The CDR3: CASRDSSSYEQYF. As DNA, the CDR3 is TGTGCCAGTAGGGACAGTTCGTCCTACGAGCAGTACTTC. The chain uses TRBV19 and TRBJ2-7, with TRBD1 as a possible D gene (6 bases). In germline, CDR1 is LNHDA, CDR2 SQIVND (reference sequence). The CDR3 sequence is 13 residues long. Trimming pared 6 bases from V and 1 base from J, leaving 10 bases between.

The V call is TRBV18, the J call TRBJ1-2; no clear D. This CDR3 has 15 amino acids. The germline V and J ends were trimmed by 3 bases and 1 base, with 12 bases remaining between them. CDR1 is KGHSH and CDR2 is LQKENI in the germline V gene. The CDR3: CASSPIADNNYGYTF. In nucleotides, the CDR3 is TGTGCCAGCTCACCGATCGCAGACAATAACTATGGCTACACCTTC. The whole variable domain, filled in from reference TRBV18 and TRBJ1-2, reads NAGVMQNPRHLVRRRGQEARLRCSPMKGHSHVYWYRQLPEEGLKFMVYLQKENIIDESGMPKERFSAEFPKEGPSILRIQQVVRGDSAAYFCASSPIADNNYGYTFGSGTRLTVV.

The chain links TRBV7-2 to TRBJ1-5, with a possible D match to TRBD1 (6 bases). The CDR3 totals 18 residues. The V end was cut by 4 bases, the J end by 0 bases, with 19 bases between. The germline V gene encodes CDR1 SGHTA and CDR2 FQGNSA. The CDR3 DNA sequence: TGTGCCAGCAGCTCGTCCCCCACAGGGACAACTAGCAATCAGCCCCAGCATTTT. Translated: CASSSSPTGTTSNQPQHF.

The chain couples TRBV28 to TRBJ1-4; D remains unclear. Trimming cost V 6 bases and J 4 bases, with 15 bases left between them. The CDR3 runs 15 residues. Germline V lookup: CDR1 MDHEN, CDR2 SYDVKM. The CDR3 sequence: CASSQPQALNEKLFF. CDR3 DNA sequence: TGTGCCAGCAGCCAACCCCAGGCCCTTAATGAAAAACTGTTTTTT.

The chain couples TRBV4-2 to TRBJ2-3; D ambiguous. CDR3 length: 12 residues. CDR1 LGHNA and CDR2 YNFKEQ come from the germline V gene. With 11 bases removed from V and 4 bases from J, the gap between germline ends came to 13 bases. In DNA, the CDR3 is TGTGCCTCGTCTATTAGTTCAGATACGCAGTATTTT. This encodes CASSISSDTQYF.

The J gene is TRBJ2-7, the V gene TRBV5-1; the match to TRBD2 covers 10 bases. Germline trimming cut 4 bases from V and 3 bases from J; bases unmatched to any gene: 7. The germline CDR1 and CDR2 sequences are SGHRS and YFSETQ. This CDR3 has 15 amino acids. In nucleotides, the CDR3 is TGCGCCAGCAGCAACGGACTAGCGGCCATCTACGAGCAGTACTTC. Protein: CASSNGLAAIYEQYF.